The next 24 T cell receptor beta chains were all read from a single sample in a study of control samples from healthy donors and cancer patients. Sequencing was performed with immunoSEQ multiplex PCR; in TCRdb, only in-frame clones are kept and a portion is missing. The data hold 130,000 or so clones, with 94% observed a single time. The sample comprised blood. The receptors originated from a man in his forties in good health.

The V call is TRBV3-1 (or the pseudogene TRBV3-2), the J call TRBJ2-6, with D possibly TRBD1 on 6 matching bases. Germline CDR1 is LGHDT and CDR2 is YNNKEL (reference sequence). Trimming took 4 bases from V and 4 from J, leaving 14 bases between them. The CDR3 has 16 residues. The DNA for the CDR3 is TGTGCCAGCAGCCGGCCGCGGACAGTGGGGGCCAACGTCCTGACTTTC. Encoded protein: CASSRPRTVGANVLTF.

V is TRBV5-1 and J is TRBJ2-1, with 10 nucleotides matching TRBD2. The germline V gene has CDR1 SGHRS and CDR2 YFSETQ. J was trimmed by 5 bases and V by 1 base; bases with no gene match: 15. CDR3 length equals 19 residues. The DNA of the CDR3 is TGCGCCAGCAGCTTGTTTGGGACAGGCGGACTAGCGGCCAACAATGAGCAGTTCTTC. Amino acid sequence: CASSLFGTGGLAANNEQFF.

The rearrangement joins TRBV19 to TRBJ2-7, with 8 bases matching TRBD1. The CDR3 is made up of 13 amino acids. With 3 bases clipped from V and 2 bases from J, the junction kept 0 bases outside the gene matches. Germline V gives CDR1 LNHDA, CDR2 SQIVND (reference sequence). In DNA form, the CDR3 reads TGTGCCAGTAGTATGACAGGGGCCTACGAGCAGTACTTC. Encoded protein: CASSMTGAYEQYF.

The CDR3 sequence: CASRKPSSYNSPLHF. CDR3 coding DNA: TGTGCCAGCAGGAAACCAAGCTCCTATAATTCACCCCTCCACTTT. The chain employs TRBV27 and TRBJ1-6; D is ambiguous. Deletions cut 6 bases from V and 0 bases from J, with 9 bases between. The CDR3 consists of 15 residues. CDR1 MNHEY and CDR2 SMNVEV come from the germline V gene (reference sequence).

The rearrangement uses TRBV12-3 or TRBV12-4 and TRBJ2-1; D remains unclear. This CDR3 comprises 13 residues. V lost 3 bases to trimming and J lost 6 bases, with 9 bases between them. The CDR3, as DNA: TGTGCCAGCAGTTTCGGGTCGGTCAATGAGCAGTTCTTC. It translates to CASSFGSVNEQFF.

A single count supports this clone. The CDR3: CASSQDREANTEAFF. The CDR3, as DNA: TGCGCCAGCAGCCAAGACAGGGAGGCGAACACTGAAGCTTTCTTT. The gene calls are TRBV4-3 and TRBJ1-1; D may be TRBD1 (5 bases). Germline V gives CDR1 LGHNA, CDR2 YSLEER. V lost 0 bases to trimming and J lost 1 base, with 9 bases between them. CDR3 length equals 15 residues.

The rearrangement links TRBV13 to TRBJ2-7; D call uncertain. V was clipped by 3 bases and J by 4 bases, with 7 bases between them. Germline CDR1 and CDR2: PRHDT and FYEKMQ (reference sequence). The CDR3 extends over 12 amino acids. The CDR3 sequence is CASSFRPYEQYF. The CDR3 bases are TGTGCCAGCAGCTTTAGACCATACGAGCAGTACTTC.

This sequence joins TRBV2 and TRBJ2-5; D uncertain. The V end was cut by 6 bases, the J end by 0 bases, with 14 bases between. The CDR3 consists of 15 residues. Germline V lookup: CDR1 SNHLY, CDR2 FYNNEI. For the CDR3, the DNA is TGTGCCAGCAGACCCCGAGAGAGATACCAAGAGACCCAGTACTTC. Translating it yields CASRPRERYQETQYF.

The V call is TRBV12-5, the J call TRBJ1-3; possible D gene TRBD1, 5 bases. The ends were cut back, 5 bases at V and 4 bases at J, with 9 bases in the middle. The CDR3 sequence is 13 residues long. Germline V lookup: CDR1 LGHNT, CDR2 FRNRAP. DNA of the CDR3: TGTGCTAGTGGTCCGGGGGTGGGAAACACCATATATTTT. It is translated as CASGPGVGNTIYF.

V gene TRBV28 combines with J gene TRBJ2-7; 12 bases fit TRBD2. CDR3 size: 14 residues. The trim removed 7 bases at V and 2 bases at J, leaving 3 bases unmatched. Per germline, CDR1 MDHEN and CDR2 SYDVKM. This chain's CDR3 is CASTGLAGTYEQYF. The CDR3 DNA reads TGTGCCAGCACCGGACTAGCGGGGACCTACGAGCAGTACTTC.

J is TRBJ2-5 and V is TRBV11-2; D call uncertain. V lost 2 bases to trimming and J lost 5 bases, with 12 bases between them. This CDR3 has 14 residues. Per the germline V gene, CDR1 is SGHAT and CDR2 is FQNNGV. The CDR3, as DNA: TGTGCCAGCAGCTTAAAACGTCTATGGGAGACCCAGTACTTC. It translates to CASSLKRLWETQYF.

A single count supports this clone. The chain carries TRBV9 and TRBJ1-1, with D uncertain. V gave up 0 bases and J gave up 6 bases, with 15 bases separating them. The V gene's germline CDR1 is SGDLS and CDR2 YYNGEE. The CDR3 has 15 residues. CDR3 sequence (DNA): TGTGCCAGCAGCGTAGACCCGGGATCTAGCCCTGAAGCTTTCTTT. Translated, it gives CASSVDPGSSPEAFF.

This chain uses TRBV11-2 with TRBJ2-7; TRBD2 matches 7 bases. With V trimmed by 1 base and J by 1 base, 4 bases remained unmatched. The CDR3 consists of 15 residues. Germline CDR1 is SGHAT and CDR2 is FQNNGV. Here the CDR3 reads CASSLVGGESYEQYF. The CDR3 coding sequence is TGTGCCAGCAGCTTAGTGGGGGGGGAATCCTACGAGCAGTACTTC.

V is TRBV6-9 and J is TRBJ2-3; the D gene is possibly TRBD2 (5 bases). Germline-derived CDR1 and CDR2 are MNHGY and SVAAGI. This CDR3 has 16 residues. V gave up 2 bases and J gave up 4 bases, with 16 bases separating them. The CDR3 DNA reads as TGTGCCAGCAGTTATAGAAGAGGGATACGATCAGATACGCAGTATTTT. It translates to CASSYRRGIRSDTQYF.

V and J are TRBV3-1 (or the pseudogene TRBV3-2) and TRBJ1-2, with 10 bases fitting TRBD1. The CDR3 loop spans 13 amino acids. In germline, CDR1 is LGHDT, CDR2 YNNKEL (reference sequence). V shed 3 bases, J shed 12 bases, and the junction held 7 bases outside the gene matches. The CDR3 reads CASSQAGTGVNTF. CDR3 nucleotide sequence: TGTGCCAGCAGCCAGGCCGGGACAGGGGTAAACACCTTC.

The gene calls are TRBV7-9 and TRBJ2-6; TRBD1 aligns across 10 bases. CDR3 size: 18 residues. CDR1 SEHNR and CDR2 FQNEAQ come from the germline V gene (reference sequence). The ends lost 5 bases at V and 0 bases at J; junction bases unmatched: 7. In DNA form, the CDR3 reads TGTGCCAGCAGCCTGTGGACAGGGGGTCTCTCTGGGGCCAACGTCCTGACTTTC. Translating gives CASSLWTGGLSGANVLTF.

Note on this clone: Other DNA sequences in this sample translate to the same CDR3. The CDR3 nucleotides read TGTGCCACCAGCAGAGTGGTAGAGGGCACAGATACGCAGTATTTT. It encodes CATSRVVEGTDTQYF. The V call is TRBV15, the J call TRBJ2-3; D gene unclear. Germline-derived CDR1 and CDR2 are LNHNV and YYDKDF (reference sequence). The CDR3 covers 15 residues. The germline V and J ends were trimmed by 1 base and 1 base, with 9 bases remaining between them. The entire variable domain, with the rest obtained from reference TRBV15 and TRBJ2-3, is as follows: DAMVIQNPRYQVTQFGKPVTLSCSQTLNHNVMYWYQQKSSQAPKLLFHYYDKDFNNEADTPDNFQSRRPNTSFCFLDIRSPGLGDTAMYLCATSRVVEGTDTQYFGPGTRLTVL.

This chain uses TRBV27 with TRBJ1-6, with a tentative D call TRBD1 (5 bases). This CDR3 has 18 residues. V was cut by 3 bases and J by 7 bases, with 22 bases left in between. From germline, CDR1 is MNHEY and CDR2 SMNVEV (reference sequence). As DNA, the CDR3 is TGTGCCAGCAGTTTGTCGTCTCGGAGACAGTTTACGAATTCACCCCTCCACTTT. This gives the protein CASSLSSRRQFTNSPLHF.

The DNA of the CDR3 is TGTGCCAGCAGCTTGTGGGCCAGCGGGAGCACCGGGGAGCTGTTTTTT. It specifies CASSLWASGSTGELFF. The chain is built from TRBV5-4 and TRBJ2-2; TRBD2 agrees at 8 bases. CDR3 size: 16 residues. Per germline, CDR1 SGHNT and CDR2 YYREEE (reference sequence). V trimming: 1 base; J trimming: 4 bases; junction bases outside the gene matches: 6.

This clone has just one count. V usage is TRBV13 and J usage is TRBJ2-7; 7 bases are shared with TRBD1. With V trimmed by 4 bases and J by 2 bases, 5 bases remained unmatched. Per germline, CDR1 PRHDT and CDR2 FYEKMQ (reference sequence). The CDR3 loop spans 14 amino acids. The CDR3 reads CASSYSGTAYEQYF. CDR3 DNA: TGTGCCAGCAGCTATTCCGGGACAGCCTACGAGCAGTACTTC.

The V and J genes are TRBV10-3 and TRBJ2-3, with TRBD1 matching over 8 bases. Germline trimming cut 0 bases from V and 10 bases from J; bases unmatched to any gene: 6. This CDR3 contains 14 residues. Germline-derived CDR1 and CDR2 are ENHRY and SYGVKD. The CDR3 nucleotides are TGTGCCATCAGTGAGTCCGGACAGGGTAGTTCGCAGTATTTT. The encoded protein is CAISESGQGSSQYF.

This clone was found a few times. V and J are TRBV2 and TRBJ1-2; tentative D call: TRBD1 (5 bases). This CDR3 contains 11 residues. The V end lost 7 bases, the J end lost 6 bases, and 9 bases lay between the germline ends. CDR1 is SNHLY and CDR2 is FYNNEI in the germline V gene. CDR3 nucleotides: TGTGCCAGCACTAGGGGCGATGGCTACACCTTC. Protein sequence: CASTRGDGYTF.

The chain couples TRBV19 to TRBJ2-2, with 10 bases aligning to TRBD1. The CDR3 contains 16 residues. Unmatched junction bases numbered 1, after V lost 2 bases and J lost 1 base. CDR1 and CDR2 (germline): LNHDA, SQIVND (reference sequence). The CDR3 is CASSIRTGGNTGELFF. The CDR3 DNA reads TGTGCCAGTAGTATAAGGACAGGGGGGAACACCGGGGAGCTGTTTTTT.

In this sample, this clone turned up once. The genes are TRBV19 and TRBJ2-5, with 11 bases fitting TRBD1. Germline values: CDR1 LNHDA, CDR2 SQIVND (reference sequence). The CDR3 length is 16 residues. The J segment lost 5 bases and the V segment lost 6 bases, leaving 11 bases of the junction unmatched. DNA of the CDR3: TGTGCCAGTAGAAAACCGGGACAGGGGGTTGTGGAGACCCAGTACTTC. Amino acid sequence: CASRKPGQGVVETQYF.